This is a list of T cell receptor beta chains from one sample in a study of blood T cell repertoires in COVID-19. Only in-frame clones appear in the TCRdb table, and some are missing; sequencing was by immunoSEQ multiplex PCR. The top ten clones hold 11% to 15% of a sample with 40,000 to 65,000 clones, about 80% of them seen once. The sequenced sample consisted of peripheral blood. The receptor source for this set is a human donor in a cohort sampled during active COVID-19. The CDR3 runs from the conserved cysteine through the conserved F or W. D genes are given only for firm matches. Clone size appears in some rows only: once, few, many, or a class for an expanded clone.

>TRBD2|TRBV7-2|TRBJ2-1|-
TGTGCCAGCAGCCCCGGGGGAACTAGCGGGAGTTCCTACAATGAGCAGTTCTTC
CASSPGGTSGSSYNEQFF
>-|TRBV3-1/TRBV3-2|TRBJ2-7|-
TGTGCCAGCAGCCAGGGGCAATTCTACGAGCAGTACTTC
CASSQGQFYEQYF
>-|TRBV7-6|TRBJ2-7|-
TGTGCCAGCAGCTTAGGGGGGGGCAGGGACGGCGAGCAGTACTTC
CASSLGGGRDGEQYF
>TRBD1|TRBV9|TRBJ1-2|-
TGTGCCAGCAGCGTAGTGGGACAGGGAAATAACTATGGCTACACCTTC
CASSVVGQGNNYGYTF
>-|TRBV28|TRBJ1-3|once
TGTGCCAGCAGTTTTAGTATGAACACCATATATTTT
CASSFSMNTIYF
>-|TRBV18|TRBJ2-2|-
TGTGCCAGCTCACCAAAATCAGGGCCGTACACCGGGGAGCTGTTTTTT
CASSPKSGPYTGELFF
>TRBD1|TRBV4-1|TRBJ2-2|-
TGCGCCAGCAGCCAGACGGGACAGGGCCTCGGGGAGCTGTTTTTT
CASSQTGQGLGELFF
>TRBD1|TRBV27|TRBJ1-4|-
TGTGCCAGCTCCGTTGGGACAGGGAGTGAAAAACTGTTTTTT
CASSVGTGSEKLFF
>TRBD1|TRBV20-1|TRBJ1-6|-
TGCAGTGCTAGTTCGACAGGGGGAAATTCACCCCTCCACTTT
CSASSTGGNSPLHF
>-|TRBV7-9|TRBJ2-5|-
TGTGCCAGCAGCCCCACCGAGCGAACCCAGTACTTC
CASSPTERTQYF
>TRBD1|TRBV30|TRBJ1-5|-
TGTGCCTGGACCCAGGGGGTTTCTCAGCCCCAGCATTTT
CAWTQGVSQPQHF
>-|TRBV2|TRBJ2-1|-
TGTGCCAGCGGTTACAGCCAGTACAATGAGCAGTTCTTC
CASGYSQYNEQFF
>-|TRBV4-1|TRBJ1-5|-
TGCGCCAGCAGCCTCAGGGTGGGGAGCAATCAGCCCCAGCATTTT
CASSLRVGSNQPQHF
>-|TRBV11-2|TRBJ2-7|-
TGTGCCAGCAGCCAGTCCCACGAGCAGTACTTC
CASSQSHEQYF
>TRBD1|TRBV5-5|TRBJ1-1|-
TGTGCCAGCAGCCGCGGACAGGGGAACACTGAAGCTTTCTTT
CASSRGQGNTEAFF
>TRBD2|TRBV6-5|TRBJ2-1|-
TGTGCCGGCGGGGAGGGCCCATACAATGAGCAGTTCTTC
CAGGEGPYNEQFF
>-|TRBV3-1/TRBV3-2|TRBJ1-1|few
TGTGCCAGCAGCCATCCCAACGGAGGGAGCACTGAAGCTTTCTTT
CASSHPNGGSTEAFF
>TRBD1|TRBV14|TRBJ2-3|once
TGTGCCAGCAGCCTTTCCGGGACAGGGGTGTATACGCAGTATTTT
CASSLSGTGVYTQYF
>-|TRBV2|TRBJ1-2|-
TGTGCCAGCAGTATTGAAGCGGTTAATGGCTACACCTTC
CASSIEAVNGYTF
>-|TRBV5-6|TRBJ1-2|-
TGTGCCAGCCGACCCAGGGGCAACTATGGCTACACCTTC
CASRPRGNYGYTF
>-|TRBV6-5|TRBJ2-5|-
TGTGCCAGCAGACCCGACAGGGGAGGGGAGACCCAGTACTTC
CASRPDRGGETQYF
>TRBD1|TRBV7-2|TRBJ2-7|-
TGTGCCAGCAGCTTAGGGACAGGGTACTACGAGCAGTACTTC
CASSLGTGYYEQYF
>-|TRBV10-3|TRBJ1-1|-
TGTGCCATCAGTGAGCCAGGCGGGAGCACTGAAGCTTTCTTT
CAISEPGGSTEAFF
>TRBD1|TRBV3-1/TRBV3-2|TRBJ1-2|-
TGTGCCAGCGGGCTACAGGGGTTAAATGGCTACACCTTC
CASGLQGLNGYTF
>TRBD2|TRBV9|TRBJ2-1|-
TGTGCCAGCAGCGTATCGGGGGGTGGCAATGAGCAGTTCTTC
CASSVSGGGNEQFF